A single sample gave rise to the 32 T cell receptor beta chains below, sequenced in a study of cytomegalovirus exposure and HLA in healthy donors. The PCR had 60 Vbeta and 13 Jbeta primers. Data came from immunoSEQ multiplex PCR; TCRdb stores just in-frame clones and leaves some out. The profile shows about 45,000 clones, 70% to 80% of them singletons. Sequencing was done on a sample of PBMCs. These receptors came from a woman aged 30 to 39 in good health and CMV-seronegative.

J is TRBJ1-4 and V is TRBV28; no clear D. V lost 6 bases and J 7 bases, leaving 21 bases between the germline ends. Germline V gives CDR1 MDHEN, CDR2 SYDVKM. This CDR3 is built from 16 residues. The CDR3 is CASSLDRPLVGEKLFF. The CDR3 DNA sequence: TGTGCCAGCAGCCTAGACCGGCCATTGGTCGGTGAAAAACTGTTTTTT.

V and J are TRBV7-9 and TRBJ2-2; D gene unclear. V lost 8 bases, J lost 1 base, and 8 bases lay in between. CDR1 and CDR2 (germline): SEHNR, FQNEAQ (reference sequence). The CDR3 consists of 13 residues. The chain's CDR3 is CASGTMNTGELFF. The CDR3 DNA reads TGTGCCAGCGGAACTATGAACACCGGGGAGCTGTTTTTT.

This clone was counted a few times. This chain links TRBV5-6 with TRBJ1-1; a weak D match, TRBD1 (6 bases). Looked up from germline, CDR1 is SGHDT and CDR2 is YYEEEE. The CDR3 runs to 14 residues. V lost 0 bases and J 4 bases, leaving 10 bases between the germline ends. The CDR3 is CASSLEGGITEAFF. CDR3 DNA sequence: TGTGCCAGCAGCTTGGAAGGGGGTATCACTGAAGCTTTCTTT.

V usage is TRBV7-9 and J usage is TRBJ2-1, with 9 bases matching TRBD1. The V gene's germline CDR1 is SEHNR and CDR2 FQNEAQ (reference sequence). The CDR3 is made up of 11 amino acids. V lost 8 bases, J lost 9 bases, and 2 bases stayed unmatched. CDR3 in DNA: TGTGCCAGCGGACAGGGGATTGAGCAGTTCTTC. It codes for CASGQGIEQFF.

V gene TRBV18 combines with J gene TRBJ1-4, with 7 nucleotides matching TRBD1. Germline CDR1 is KGHSH and CDR2 is LQKENI. The CDR3 length is 14 residues. The junction had 6 bases not matched to a gene; V was cut back by 3 bases and J by 8 bases. The DNA of the CDR3 is TGTGCCAGCTCACCTACAGGGGTTGGGGAAAAACTGTTTTTT. As protein: CASSPTGVGEKLFF.

The chain recombines TRBV5-1 with TRBJ2-7, with D tentatively TRBD1 (7 bases). CDR3 length: 15 amino acids. The germline V gene encodes CDR1 SGHRS and CDR2 YFSETQ. V was trimmed by 0 bases and J by 6 bases, leaving 16 bases between them. The CDR3 region has the DNA TGCGCCAGCAGCTTGGCGGGGGACAGTTTACGCGAGCAGTACTTC. Protein: CASSLAGDSLREQYF.

Regarding this clone: The same CDR3 can be traced to other DNA sequences in this sample. This chain uses TRBV29-1 with TRBJ2-3, with D possibly matching TRBD2 (5 bases). There are 13 residues in the CDR3. Trimming shortened V by 6 bases and J by 2 bases, and 12 bases separated the two germline ends. Germline CDR1 reads SQVTM; CDR2 reads ANQGSEA. The CDR3 nucleotides are TGCAGCGTGGATAGCGTATCCACAGATACGCAGTATTTT. Its translation: CSVDSVSTDTQYF.

J is TRBJ1-2 and V is TRBV2; D may be TRBD1 (6 bases). V lost 2 bases, J lost 6 bases, and 16 bases lay in between. The CDR3 sequence is 15 residues long. Germline assignment: CDR1 SNHLY and CDR2 FYNNEI. The CDR3 sequence: CASSETPQGPNGYTF. DNA of the CDR3: TGTGCCAGCAGTGAAACCCCCCAGGGGCCCAATGGCTACACCTTC. The full variable domain, its missing parts supplied by reference TRBV2 and TRBJ1-2, is EPEVTQTPSHQVTQMGQEVILRCVPISNHLYFYWYRQILGQKVEFLVSFYNNEISEKSEIFDDQFSVERPDGSNFTLKIRSTKLEDSAMYFCASSETPQGPNGYTFGSGTRLTVV.

Many counts were recorded for this clone. The rearrangement links TRBV19 to TRBJ1-5; weak D call: TRBD1 (5 bases). CDR3 length: 15 amino acids. Germline V gene lookup returns CDR1 LNHDA and CDR2 SQIVND (reference sequence). V was trimmed by 1 base and J by 0 bases, leaving 7 bases between them. CDR3: CASSIVRDSNQPQHF. The DNA for the CDR3 is TGTGCCAGTAGTATAGTCAGGGATAGCAATCAGCCCCAGCATTTT.

The chain has TRBV10-3 and TRBJ1-5; no definite D call. The CDR3 has 13 amino acids. V shed 6 bases and J shed 2 bases, with 8 bases lying between them. Germline CDR1 and CDR2: ENHRY and SYGVKD. In DNA, the CDR3 is TGTGCCATCAGCACGGGTGGCAATCAGCCCCAGCATTTT. Translated: CAISTGGNQPQHF.

This sequence joins TRBV10-3 and TRBJ2-1; D gene uncertain. CDR1 and CDR2 from the germline V gene are ENHRY and SYGVKD. The CDR3 runs 13 residues. The V end was cut by 10 bases, the J end by 6 bases, with 16 bases between. The CDR3 nucleotides are TGTGCCACCAGGACCCAGCCGGGCAATGAGCAGTTCTTC. Translated: CATRTQPGNEQFF.

V and J are TRBV6-1 and TRBJ1-4, with D possibly matching TRBD1 (5 bases). The CDR3 is 15 amino acids. Deletions cut 4 bases from V and 5 bases from J, with 14 bases between. Germline lookup yields CDR1 MNHNS and CDR2 SASEGT. CDR3 DNA sequence: TGTGCCAGCAGTGCCACCGACAGTATAAATGAAAAACTGTTTTTT. Encoded protein: CASSATDSINEKLFF.

This clone was found a few times. The V call is TRBV6-1, the J call TRBJ1-5, with 7 bases matching TRBD1. V was clipped by 10 bases and J by 5 bases; unmatched bases: 8. From germline, CDR1 is MNHNS and CDR2 SASEGT. The CDR3 totals 13 residues. In DNA, the CDR3 is TGTGCCACCGGCAGACAGGGTTATCAGCCCCAGCATTTT. Translated: CATGRQGYQPQHF.

V is TRBV29-1 and J is TRBJ2-5; D remains unclear. This CDR3 is 13 amino acids long. Trimming removed 4 bases at V and 0 bases at J, with 9 bases between. Per the germline V gene, CDR1 is SQVTM and CDR2 is ANQGSEA. Here the CDR3 DNA reads TGCAGCGTTGGAGGCCTCAACCAAGAGACCCAGTACTTC. This encodes CSVGGLNQETQYF. Based on the CDR3 plus reference TRBV29-1 and TRBJ2-5, the full variable domain is SAVISQKPSRDICQRGTSLTIQCQVDSQVTMMFWYRQQPGQSLTLIATANQGSEATYESGFVIDKFPISRPNLTFSTLTVSNMSPEDSSIYLCSVGGLNQETQYFGPGTRLLVL.

J is TRBJ2-2 and V is TRBV7-9, with 7 bases that match TRBD2. CDR3 size: 15 residues. Germline V gene data show CDR1 as SEHNR and CDR2 as FQNEAQ (reference sequence). The J segment lost 6 bases and the V segment lost 2 bases, leaving 6 bases of the junction unmatched. For the CDR3, the DNA is TGTGCCAGCAGCTTAAAGACTAGCTCTGCCGGGGAGCTGTTTTTT. Amino acids: CASSLKTSSAGELFF.

The V call is TRBV7-9, the J call TRBJ2-2; 9 nucleotides line up with TRBD2. V was pared by 5 bases and J by 2 bases, with 3 bases of the junction left unmatched. The CDR3 contains 15 residues. Germline CDR1 and CDR2: SEHNR and FQNEAQ (reference sequence). CDR3 in DNA: TGTGCCAGCAGCCGAGCGGGAGGAAACACCGGGGAGCTGTTTTTT. Its protein is CASSRAGGNTGELFF. The whole variable domain, filled in from reference TRBV7-9 and TRBJ2-2, reads DTGVSQNPRHKITKRGQNVTFRCDPISEHNRLYWYRQTLGQGPEFLTYFQNEAQLEKSRLLSDRFSAERPKGSFSTLEIQRTEQGDSAMYLCASSRAGGNTGELFFGEGSRLTVL.

The chain joins TRBV13 to TRBJ1-3; D not certain. The CDR3 extends over 16 amino acids. The germline gives CDR1 PRHDT, CDR2 FYEKMQ (reference sequence). V was shortened by 4 bases and J by 4 bases, with 17 bases between the two germline ends. CDR3 bases: TGTGCCAGCAGCTCCAATTATGGGAGCGCCGGAAACACCATATATTTT. Its translation: CASSSNYGSAGNTIYF.

This clone was counted between two and nine times. The chain recombines TRBV30 with TRBJ1-5; 8 bases match TRBD1. Trimming took 1 base from V and 6 from J; bases not matched to a gene: 5. Germline CDR1 and CDR2: GTSNPN and SVGIG (reference sequence). This CDR3 spans 14 amino acids. The CDR3 is CAWSGTGLVQPQHF. The CDR3 DNA follows: TGTGCCTGGAGTGGGACAGGGCTCGTTCAGCCCCAGCATTTT.

The chain is built from TRBV6-1 and TRBJ2-7, with 8 bases identical to TRBD1. Trimming took 6 bases from V and 6 from J; bases not matched to a gene: 4. The CDR3 is 12 residues long. CDR1 MNHNS and CDR2 SASEGT come from the germline V gene. CDR3 region: CASRTTGAEQYF. CDR3 DNA sequence: TGTGCCAGCAGAACGACAGGGGCCGAGCAGTACTTC.

The chain uses TRBV6-5 and TRBJ2-7; 7 bases map to TRBD1. V dropped 5 bases and J dropped 7; count of bases not matched to a gene: 8. The CDR3 consists of 13 residues. Germline values: CDR1 MNHEY, CDR2 SVGAGI. Here the CDR3 reads CASSAPVQGEQYF. In DNA, the CDR3 is TGTGCCAGCAGTGCCCCGGTACAGGGGGAGCAGTACTTC.

This chain connects TRBV6-5 to TRBJ2-3; 11 positions match TRBD2. V lost 4 bases to trimming and J lost 1 base; unmatched junction nucleotides: 4. The CDR3 sequence is 16 residues long. Germline V gives CDR1 MNHEY, CDR2 SVGAGI. CDR3 DNA: TGTGCCAGCAGTTCCACTAGCGGGGGCCGCACAGATACGCAGTATTTT. Protein product: CASSSTSGGRTDTQYF.

V gene TRBV28 combines with J gene TRBJ2-7; D may be TRBD2 (5 bases). Looked up from germline, CDR1 is MDHEN and CDR2 is SYDVKM. V shed 7 bases and J shed 0 bases, with 13 bases lying between them. The CDR3 has 14 amino acids. The CDR3 is CASNSAEASYEQYF. CDR3 in DNA: TGTGCCAGCAATTCGGCGGAGGCCTCCTACGAGCAGTACTTC.

This clone was observed a few times. The J gene is TRBJ1-5, the V gene TRBV6-4; D perhaps matches TRBD1 (5 bases). The CDR3 runs 15 residues. V dropped 5 bases and J dropped 0 bases, with 11 bases sitting between them. The germline V gene encodes CDR1 MRHNA and CDR2 SNTAGT. CDR3 sequence (DNA): TGTGCCAGCAGTCTAACAGGAGATAGCAATCAGCCCCAGCATTTT. It yields the protein CASSLTGDSNQPQHF.

The chain is built from TRBV6-5 and TRBJ1-5; 7 bases are a match to TRBD1. V was pared by 7 bases and J by 4 bases, with 10 bases of the junction left unmatched. The CDR3 runs to 15 residues. The germline gives CDR1 MNHEY, CDR2 SVGAGI. The CDR3 here is CASTQDRTANQPQHF. In DNA form, the CDR3 reads TGTGCCAGCACCCAGGACAGGACAGCAAATCAGCCCCAGCATTTT.

The chain couples TRBV5-1 to TRBJ2-5; D is undetermined. V lost 2 bases, J lost 3 bases, and 2 bases lay in between. From germline, CDR1 is SGHRS and CDR2 YFSETQ. The CDR3 loop spans 11 amino acids. The CDR3 nucleotides read TGCGCCAGCAGCTTCGAAGAGACCCAGTACTTC. This translates into CASSFEETQYF.

This clone was detected a few times. V and J are TRBV2 and TRBJ2-7; tentatively, D is TRBD1 (5 bases). V lost 7 bases and J lost 12, with 19 bases in between. This CDR3 is built from 12 residues. CDR1 and CDR2 (germline): SNHLY, FYNNEI. CDR3 loop: CASNLRAGRLYF. CDR3 in DNA: TGTGCCAGCAACTTAAGGGCAGGGCGCCTGTACTTC.

This clone was counted only a few times. This chain uses TRBV25-1 with TRBJ2-3; D gene unclear. The CDR3 is 15 amino acids. With 1 base removed from V and 6 bases from J, the gap between germline ends came to 14 bases. Germline V CDR1 and CDR2: MGHDK, SYGVNS. CDR3 loop: CASSEFNGGSDTQYF. CDR3 nucleotides: TGTGCCAGCAGTGAATTTAACGGCGGCTCCGATACGCAGTATTTT.

The chain carries TRBV6-5 and TRBJ2-5; 7 bases agree with TRBD2. The CDR3 loop spans 14 amino acids. In germline, CDR1 is MNHEY, CDR2 SVGAGI. J gave up 5 bases and V 5 bases, and 8 bases lay outside the gene matches. The CDR3 nucleotides are TGTGCCAGCAGTCCCCCCGCGGGAGAGGAGACCCAGTACTTC. It translates to CASSPPAGEETQYF.

At least ten counts were recorded for this clone. V usage is TRBV7-2 and J usage is TRBJ1-2; 9 bases map to TRBD1. The CDR3 extends over 13 amino acids. Trimming cost V 1 base and J 8 bases; bases outside gene matches: 2. Germline V gene sequence: CDR1 SGHTA, CDR2 FQGNSA. CDR3 in DNA: TGTGCCAGCAGCTTAGTACAGGGGGCCGGCTACACCTTC. Its protein product is CASSLVQGAGYTF.

The genes are TRBV5-1 and TRBJ2-7, with 8 nucleotides matching TRBD1. CDR1 is SGHRS and CDR2 is YFSETQ in the germline V gene. This CDR3 is 14 amino acids long. The ends lost 1 base at V and 6 bases at J; junction bases unmatched: 6. CDR3 in amino acids: CASSLTQGATEQYF. CDR3 nucleotides: TGCGCCAGCAGCTTGACCCAGGGGGCTACCGAGCAGTACTTC.

The genes are TRBV20-1 and TRBJ1-2; 7 nucleotides line up with TRBD1. The V gene's germline CDR1 is DFQATT and CDR2 SNEGSKA (reference sequence). V lost 7 bases, J lost 4 bases, and 3 bases stayed unmatched. The CDR3 is 11 residues long. CDR3 DNA: TGCAGTGGCCGACAGGGCTATGGCTACACCTTC. This codes for CSGRQGYGYTF.

The chain is built from TRBV29-1 and TRBJ1-1; no clear D gene. V lost 6 bases to trimming and J lost 3 bases, with 17 bases between them. Germline CDR1 reads SQVTM; CDR2 reads ANQGSEA. The length of the CDR3 is 14 residues. For the CDR3, the DNA is TGCAGCGTCGCCGTGCTCGCAGGTGACACTGAAGCTTTCTTT. It codes for CSVAVLAGDTEAFF.